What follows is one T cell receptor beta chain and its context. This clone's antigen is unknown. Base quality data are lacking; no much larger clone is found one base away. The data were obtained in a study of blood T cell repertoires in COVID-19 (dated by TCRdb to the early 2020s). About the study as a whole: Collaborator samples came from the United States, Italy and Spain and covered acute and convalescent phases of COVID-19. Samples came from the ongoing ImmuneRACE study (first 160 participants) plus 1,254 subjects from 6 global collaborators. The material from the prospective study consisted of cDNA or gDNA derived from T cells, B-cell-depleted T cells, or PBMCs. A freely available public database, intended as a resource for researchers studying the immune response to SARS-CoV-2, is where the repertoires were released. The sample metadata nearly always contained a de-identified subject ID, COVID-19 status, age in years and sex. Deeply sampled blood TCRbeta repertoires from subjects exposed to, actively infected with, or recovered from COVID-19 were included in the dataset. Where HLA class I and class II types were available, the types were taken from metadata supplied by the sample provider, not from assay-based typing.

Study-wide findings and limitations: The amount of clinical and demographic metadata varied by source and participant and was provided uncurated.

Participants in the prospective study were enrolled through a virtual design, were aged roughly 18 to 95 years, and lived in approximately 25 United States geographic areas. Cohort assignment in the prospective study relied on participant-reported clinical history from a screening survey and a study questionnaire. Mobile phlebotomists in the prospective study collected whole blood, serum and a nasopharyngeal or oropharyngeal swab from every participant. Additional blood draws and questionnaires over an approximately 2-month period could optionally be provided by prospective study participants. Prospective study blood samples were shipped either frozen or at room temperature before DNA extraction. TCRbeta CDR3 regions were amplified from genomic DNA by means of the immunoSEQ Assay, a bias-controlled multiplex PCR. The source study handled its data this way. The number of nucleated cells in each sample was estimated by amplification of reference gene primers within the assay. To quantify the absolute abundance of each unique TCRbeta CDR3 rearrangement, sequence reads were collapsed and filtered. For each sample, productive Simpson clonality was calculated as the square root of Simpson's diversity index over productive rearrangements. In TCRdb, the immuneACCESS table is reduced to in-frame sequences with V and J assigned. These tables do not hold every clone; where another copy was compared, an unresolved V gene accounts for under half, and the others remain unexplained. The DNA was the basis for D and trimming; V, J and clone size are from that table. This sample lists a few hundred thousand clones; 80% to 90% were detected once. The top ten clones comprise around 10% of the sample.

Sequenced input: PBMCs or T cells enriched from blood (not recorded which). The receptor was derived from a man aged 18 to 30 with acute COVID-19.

CDR3 region: CASSFSTDTQYF. The bases are TGTGCCAGCAGTTTCTCCACAGATACGCAGTATTTT. The sequence is built from TRBV27 and TRBJ2-3; no D segment can be confidently identified. A distance of 3 bases separates the germline ends of V and J, which lose 3 bases and 2 bases respectively. The germline V gene (reference sequence) sets CDR1 to MNHEY and CDR2 to SMNVEV. The CDR3 runs 12 residues from the cysteine to the phenylalanine. The CDR3 DNA has 36 bases and is translated from base 1.